This TCR beta chain was recorded in a study of Graves' ophthalmopathy and Graves' hyperthyroidism. Study as a whole: Peripheral blood was gathered at first diagnosis, ahead of any treatment whatsoever. Regarding the study as a whole: Detected in blood as well were most expanded thyroid clonotypes with frequency above 0.001. Ophthalmopathy cases were distinguished from stable hyperthyroidism by a 13-signature model, reaching about 90% sensitivity and 81.08% specificity.

Using RNA transcripts, the TCR beta CDR3 regions were amplified. Second-round multiplex PCR followed a first-round RT-PCR using HTBI primers. TCRdb re-analysed the multiplex PCR reads in MiXCR, keeping a single row per CDR3 protein. Seen here are around 400,000 distinct CDR3 sequences, around 18% observed once, and the top ten hold 1.6%. This clonotype was seen repeatedly, ten times or more. What it recognizes is unknown. Germline assignment: CDR1 MNHEY and CDR2 SVGEGT. V was clipped by 7 bases and J by 2 bases, with 15 bases between them. This CDR3 is built from 14 residues. The sequenced sample consisted of peripheral blood. This receptor was taken from a woman aged 18-30 years with Graves' ophthalmopathy. J is TRBJ2-7 and V is TRBV6-2 or TRBV6-3, with D possibly being TRBD1 (6 bases). CDR3 in DNA: TGTGCCAGCACCTGGACAGCAAAAGCCTACGAGCAGTACTTC. This sequence encodes CASTWTAKAYEQYF.